This T cell receptor beta chain stems from a study of regulatory T cells in long-lasting Graves disease. CDR3-region Arm-PCR and iRepertoire HTBI primers produced the TCR beta libraries. MiXCR was run by TCRdb on the multiplex PCR reads, yielding one entry per CDR3 protein. The sample consists of 550,000 to 600,000 distinct CDR3 sequences, about 16% of them appearing once. With 8 bases removed from V and 6 bases from J, the gap between germline ends came to 7 bases. Germline V CDR1 and CDR2: MNHNS, SASEGT. The CDR3 sequence is 11 residues long. This clonotype occurred many times. The antigen is undetermined. Study results and limitations: For persistent Graves' patients, TCR diversity was lower than for newly diagnosed ones.

Time point: newly diagnosed GD, antithyroid drugs for less than 3 months. PBMC-extracted RNA yielded the TCR library. This sample was also put to use in a study of T cells in Graves' hyperthyroidism and ophthalmopathy. From that second work: Diagnoses used clinical symptoms, serum thyroxine and TRAb, thyroid ultrasound and orbital computed tomography.

The chain uses TRBV6-1 and TRBJ2-2; D uncertain. Sequencing was performed on peripheral blood mononuclear cells (PBMCs), taken at new diagnosis, from a patient treated with antithyroid drugs. The source of this sequence is a man younger than 30 with Graves disease. For the CDR3, the DNA is TGTGCCAGCGCGGTTTCCGGGGAGCTGTTTTTT. Translating gives CASAVSGELFF.